This TCR beta chain was recovered during a study of blood T cell repertoires in COVID-19. Study overall: Spain, Italy and the United States supplied samples that represented acute and convalescent COVID-19. Sources were T cells, B-cell-depleted T cells, or PBMCs; the material itself was cDNA or gDNA.

This clone showed up just once. This specimen includes other DNA sequences encoding the same CDR3. Original methodology: Using reference gene primer amplification, nucleated cell counts were estimated. Generated by immunoSEQ multiplex PCR, the TCRdb table keeps only in-frame clones and is missing some. Clonal size and the V and J genes are those of that table, whereas D and trimming came from the DNA. The data hold some 390,000 clones, with around 87% observed a single time. V was trimmed by 4 bases and J by 5 bases, leaving 9 bases between them. CDR1 is SGHRS, CDR2 YFSETQ, per germline. The length of the CDR3 is 13 residues.

The clonotype originates from a human donor in a cohort sampled during active COVID-19. Sequencing was done on a sample of peripheral blood. This rearrangement joins TRBV5-1 to TRBJ2-2; maybe TRBD1 (6 bases). DNA of the CDR3: TGCGCCAGCAGCCCGAGGGGGACCGGGGAGCTGTTTTTT. Its protein is CASSPRGTGELFF.